This is a list of T cell receptor beta chains from one sample in a study of CD8 T cells in ankylosing spondylitis. MiXCR, run by TCRdb on the 5' RACE reads, gives a single entry per CDR3 protein. The sample carries some 240,000 distinct CDR3 sequences, under 30% recorded once. The sequencing sample was made of blood, either unsorted or a sorted T cell fraction (not recorded which). Source of these receptors: a male donor with ankylosing spondylitis or in good health (not recorded which). Both conserved end residues are part of each CDR3. Fields, in order: clone size, D gene, V gene, J gene, CDR3 DNA, CDR3 protein. The D gene is left open where the match is weak. Clone size, where shown, is once, few, many, or a class for clones that have expanded.

clone_size: .
d_call: .
v_call: TRBV20-1
j_call: TRBJ1-1
cdr3_nt: TGCAGTGCCGGAGGAGCCTTGAGGACTGAAGCTTTCTTT
cdr3_aa: CSAGGALRTEAFF

clone_size: .
d_call: .
v_call: TRBV7-3
j_call: TRBJ2-3
cdr3_nt: TGTGCCAGCAGCTTGGCGGCTCATCCCACAGATACGCAGTATTTT
cdr3_aa: CASSLAAHPTDTQYF

clone_size: many
d_call: .
v_call: TRBV12-3/TRBV12-4
j_call: TRBJ2-3
cdr3_nt: TGTGCCAGCAGTTCCCCCGGGACTCCGTATACGCAGTATTTT
cdr3_aa: CASSSPGTPYTQYF

clone_size: few
d_call: .
v_call: TRBV29-1
j_call: TRBJ1-1
cdr3_nt: TGCAGCGTTGAGAGGAGGGTTCGGCCTGAAGCTTTCTTT
cdr3_aa: CSVERRVRPEAFF

clone_size: .
d_call: .
v_call: TRBV2
j_call: TRBJ1-6
cdr3_nt: TGTGCCAGCAGTGATTCTTTCAGCCGGGGGCCGAATTCACCCCTCCACTTT
cdr3_aa: CASSDSFSRGPNSPLHF

clone_size: .
d_call: .
v_call: TRBV6-1
j_call: TRBJ2-1
cdr3_nt: TGTGCCAGCAGTGTGGGCTCCTGGGGGTCCACAGGGACCGATGAGCAGTTCTTC
cdr3_aa: CASSVGSWGSTGTDEQFF

clone_size: many
d_call: TRBD2
v_call: TRBV7-3
j_call: TRBJ2-2
cdr3_nt: TGTGCCAGCAGCACTAGCGGGGCCTCAACCGGGGAGCTGTTTTTT
cdr3_aa: CASSTSGASTGELFF

clone_size: .
d_call: .
v_call: TRBV7-6
j_call: TRBJ2-1
cdr3_nt: TGTGCCAGCAGCTTAGGGGACCCGGCCTACAATGAGCAGTTCTTC
cdr3_aa: CASSLGDPAYNEQFF

clone_size: .
d_call: .
v_call: TRBV6-2/TRBV6-3
j_call: TRBJ1-5
cdr3_nt: TGTGCCAGCAGGGGCTTGTATAGCAATCAGCCCCAGCATTTT
cdr3_aa: CASRGLYSNQPQHF

clone_size: few
d_call: TRBD1
v_call: TRBV20-1
j_call: TRBJ1-1
cdr3_nt: TGCAGTGCTTCTGACAGGGGGTTGTTAGCTTTCTTT
cdr3_aa: CSASDRGLLAFF

clone_size: .
d_call: TRBD1
v_call: TRBV10-3
j_call: TRBJ2-7
cdr3_nt: TGTGCCACCCGAGACAGGGACCGCTCCTACGAGCAGTACTTC
cdr3_aa: CATRDRDRSYEQYF

clone_size: many
d_call: .
v_call: TRBV12-3/TRBV12-4
j_call: TRBJ1-1
cdr3_nt: TGTGCCAGCAGTTTCTGGGGTCGAGGACAGACTTTCACTGAAGCTTTCTTT
cdr3_aa: CASSFWGRGQTFTEAFF

clone_size: .
d_call: TRBD1
v_call: TRBV20-1
j_call: TRBJ2-3
cdr3_nt: TGCAGTGCCGGACAGGGTTTAGATACGCAGTATTTT
cdr3_aa: CSAGQGLDTQYF

clone_size: many
d_call: .
v_call: TRBV7-9
j_call: TRBJ2-3
cdr3_nt: TGTGCCAGCAGCTTCACAGATACGCAGTATTTT
cdr3_aa: CASSFTDTQYF

clone_size: .
d_call: .
v_call: TRBV6-5
j_call: TRBJ1-2
cdr3_nt: TGTGCCAGCAGTTACTCCCTATACTATGGCTACACCTTC
cdr3_aa: CASSYSLYYGYTF

clone_size: many
d_call: .
v_call: TRBV20-1
j_call: TRBJ1-2
cdr3_nt: TGCAGTGCTTTGACAGCCCTCTATGGCTACACCTTC
cdr3_aa: CSALTALYGYTF

clone_size: .
d_call: TRBD1
v_call: TRBV10-3
j_call: TRBJ1-2
cdr3_nt: TGTGCCATCAGTGAAGGGACAGGGACCTATGGCTACACCTTC
cdr3_aa: CAISEGTGTYGYTF

clone_size: few
d_call: .
v_call: TRBV29-1
j_call: TRBJ2-5
cdr3_nt: TGCAGCGTTTTAGAAGGCCAAGAGACCCAGTACTTC
cdr3_aa: CSVLEGQETQYF

clone_size: many
d_call: .
v_call: TRBV6-5
j_call: TRBJ1-6
cdr3_nt: TGTGCCAGCAGTTATCAGGGGAAAAATTCACCCCTCCACTTT
cdr3_aa: CASSYQGKNSPLHF

clone_size: .
d_call: TRBD1
v_call: TRBV24-1
j_call: TRBJ2-3
cdr3_nt: TGTGCCACCAGTGACCCGGGGACAGGGACAGATACGCAGTATTTT
cdr3_aa: CATSDPGTGTDTQYF

clone_size: .
d_call: .
v_call: TRBV20-1
j_call: TRBJ2-7
cdr3_nt: TGCAGTGCTAGAGATTCGGCCACCCTCTCCTACGAGCAGTACTTC
cdr3_aa: CSARDSATLSYEQYF

clone_size: .
d_call: .
v_call: TRBV10-3
j_call: TRBJ2-3
cdr3_nt: TGTGCCATCAGTGCCTCGGCTAGCACAGATACGCAGTATTTT
cdr3_aa: CAISASASTDTQYF

clone_size: .
d_call: TRBD2
v_call: TRBV7-9
j_call: TRBJ2-3
cdr3_nt: TGTGCCAGCAGGGACGCGGGGGAAGATACGCAGTATTTT
cdr3_aa: CASRDAGEDTQYF

clone_size: few
d_call: .
v_call: TRBV10-3
j_call: TRBJ2-7
cdr3_nt: TGTGCCATCATGGGGGCCTCCTACGAGCAGTACTTC
cdr3_aa: CAIMGASYEQYF

clone_size: many
d_call: .
v_call: TRBV6-5
j_call: TRBJ1-2
cdr3_nt: TGTGCCAGCAGTTACGGGGGAGGCTATGGCTACACCTTC
cdr3_aa: CASSYGGGYGYTF

clone_size: .
d_call: .
v_call: TRBV10-3
j_call: TRBJ2-5
cdr3_nt: TGTGCCATCAGTGACTTGCGGGGGCGTGAGACCCAGTACTTC
cdr3_aa: CAISDLRGRETQYF

clone_size: few
d_call: .
v_call: TRBV9
j_call: TRBJ1-6
cdr3_nt: TGTGCCAGCAGCCCACGAGAGGGTTCCGGGGCACCCCTCCACTTT
cdr3_aa: CASSPREGSGAPLHF

clone_size: few
d_call: .
v_call: TRBV4-2
j_call: TRBJ2-1
cdr3_nt: TGTGCCAGCAGCCCTGACAAGAACAATGAGCAGTTCTTC
cdr3_aa: CASSPDKNNEQFF

clone_size: many
d_call: .
v_call: TRBV12-3/TRBV12-4
j_call: TRBJ2-7
cdr3_nt: TGTGCCAGCACCCTCGACGGCGATGGGGAGCAGTACTTC
cdr3_aa: CASTLDGDGEQYF

clone_size: .
d_call: .
v_call: TRBV5-1
j_call: TRBJ1-1
cdr3_nt: TGCGCCAGCAGCTTACAGGACAGCTTGAACACTGAAGCTTTCTTT
cdr3_aa: CASSLQDSLNTEAFF

clone_size: .
d_call: TRBD2
v_call: TRBV12-3/TRBV12-4
j_call: TRBJ2-7
cdr3_nt: TGTGCCAGCAGTTTAGGCTGGGGAGGGTACGAGCAGTACTTC
cdr3_aa: CASSLGWGGYEQYF

clone_size: .
d_call: TRBD1
v_call: TRBV7-6
j_call: TRBJ2-1
cdr3_nt: TGTGCCAGCAGCTTAACCCCGGGACAGAGATACAATGAGCAGTTCTTC
cdr3_aa: CASSLTPGQRYNEQFF

clone_size: once
d_call: .
v_call: TRBV24-1
j_call: TRBJ2-5
cdr3_nt: TGTGCCACCAGTGATTTGGTCAGGGGTTGGGAGACCCAGTACTTC
cdr3_aa: CATSDLVRGWETQYF

clone_size: .
d_call: .
v_call: TRBV7-2
j_call: TRBJ1-2
cdr3_nt: TGTGCCAGCAGCTTCACAGGGACCTCTGACTATGGCTACACCTTC
cdr3_aa: CASSFTGTSDYGYTF

clone_size: few
d_call: TRBD2
v_call: TRBV20-1
j_call: TRBJ2-1
cdr3_nt: TGCAGTGCTAAACTAGCGGCGGACTGGAATGAGCAGTTCTTC
cdr3_aa: CSAKLAADWNEQFF

clone_size: few
d_call: .
v_call: TRBV6-2/TRBV6-3
j_call: TRBJ1-1
cdr3_nt: TGTGCCAGCATTTCCGGCACTGAAGCTTTCTTT
cdr3_aa: CASISGTEAFF

clone_size: .
d_call: .
v_call: TRBV28
j_call: TRBJ2-2
cdr3_nt: TGTGCCAGCAGTTTACCTCGTTGGGCTAGCGAAACCGGGGAGCTGTTTTTT
cdr3_aa: CASSLPRWASETGELFF

clone_size: many
d_call: .
v_call: TRBV18
j_call: TRBJ1-6
cdr3_nt: TGTGCCAGCTCACCATCGGTTCTGGGATATAATTCACCCCTCCACTTT
cdr3_aa: CASSPSVLGYNSPLHF